This T cell receptor beta chain was recorded in a study of blood T cell repertoires in COVID-19. Study context: Donors in the United States, Italy and Spain gave samples during acute or convalescent COVID-19. PBMCs, B-cell-depleted T cells, or T cells were the source of the cDNA or gDNA that made up the material.

Trimming stripped 0 bases from V and 3 bases from J, with 7 bases between. The CDR3 totals 13 residues. CDR1 and CDR2 from the germline V gene are SGHRS and YFSETQ. As processed by the authors: Amplification with reference gene primers provided the estimates of nucleated cell counts. Method: immunoSEQ multiplex PCR; TCRdb's copy keeps in-frame clones and lacks some. V and J calls plus clone size are reproduced from that table; the DNA served to infer D and trimming. The sample shows about 160,000 clones, 85% of them seen only once. This sequence joins TRBV5-1 and TRBJ2-7; D is ambiguous. Material for sequencing was peripheral blood. This TCR was sampled from a human donor with acute or convalescent COVID-19. The donor label of this sample is uncertain. CDR3 in amino acids: CASSLDGLYEQYF. The CDR3 nucleotides are TGCGCCAGCAGCTTGGACGGTCTCTACGAGCAGTACTTC.